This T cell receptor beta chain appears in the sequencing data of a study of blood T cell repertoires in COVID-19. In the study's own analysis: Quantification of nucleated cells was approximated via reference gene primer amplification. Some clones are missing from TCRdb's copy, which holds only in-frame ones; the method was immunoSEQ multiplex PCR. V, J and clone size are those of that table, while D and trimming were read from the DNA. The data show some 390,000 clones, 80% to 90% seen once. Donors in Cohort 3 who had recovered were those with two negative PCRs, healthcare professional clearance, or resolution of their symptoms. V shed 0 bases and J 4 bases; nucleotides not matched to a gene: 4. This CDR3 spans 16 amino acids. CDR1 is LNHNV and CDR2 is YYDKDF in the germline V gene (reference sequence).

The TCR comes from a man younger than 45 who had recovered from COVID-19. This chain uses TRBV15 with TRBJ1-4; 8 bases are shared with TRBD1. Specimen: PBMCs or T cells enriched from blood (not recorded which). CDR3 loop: CATSRDSDRVNEKLFF. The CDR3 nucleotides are TGTGCCACCAGCAGAGATTCGGACAGGGTTAATGAAAAACTGTTTTTT.